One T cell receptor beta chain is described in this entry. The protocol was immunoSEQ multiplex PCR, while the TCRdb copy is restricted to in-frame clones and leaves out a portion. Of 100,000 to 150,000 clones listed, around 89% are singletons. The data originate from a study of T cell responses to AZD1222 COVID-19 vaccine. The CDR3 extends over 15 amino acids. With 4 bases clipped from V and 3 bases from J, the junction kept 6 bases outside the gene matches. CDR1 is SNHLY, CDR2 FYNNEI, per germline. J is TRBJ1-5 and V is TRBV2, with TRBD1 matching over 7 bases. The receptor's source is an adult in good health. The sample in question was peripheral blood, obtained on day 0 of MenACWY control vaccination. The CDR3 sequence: CASSGVTGFNQPQHF. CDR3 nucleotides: TGTGCCAGCAGTGGGGTGACAGGGTTCAATCAGCCCCAGCATTTT. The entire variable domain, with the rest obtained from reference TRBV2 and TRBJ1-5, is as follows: EPEVTQTPSHQVTQMGQEVILRCVPISNHLYFYWYRQILGQKVEFLVSFYNNEISEKSEIFDDQFSVERPDGSNFTLKIRSTKLEDSAMYFCASSGVTGFNQPQHFGDGTRLSIL.